What follows describes a single TCR beta chain. This clone showed up just once. It has no known antigen specificity. Base-call qualities are not available, and no considerably larger clone is one nucleotide away. The immunoSEQ Assay, a bias-controlled multiplex PCR, was used to amplify TCRbeta CDR3 regions from genomic DNA. In the paper's pipeline: Nucleated cell counts per sample were estimated from amplification of reference gene primers within the assay. To quantify the absolute abundance of each unique TCRbeta CDR3 rearrangement, sequence reads were collapsed and filtered. For each sample, productive Simpson clonality was calculated as the square root of Simpson's diversity index across productive rearrangements. TCRdb provides this immuneACCESS table in a form limited to in-frame rearrangements. Some clones are lacking; in checked studies, under half of them reflect an unresolved V gene, and why the rest are absent is not known. The V and J calls and clone size were taken over from that table, and D and trimming were inferred from the DNA. A total of 200,000 to 300,000 clones appear in this sample, 75% to 90% of them only once. The biggest ten clones account for approximately 9% of the sample.

This sample is drawn from a study of blood T cell repertoires in COVID-19 (dated by TCRdb to 2020 to 2022). With respect to the entire study: The collaborator samples originated in the United States, Italy and Spain and spanned the acute and convalescent phases of COVID-19. The prospective study material was composed of cDNA or gDNA derived from T cells, B-cell-depleted T cells, or PBMCs. Subjects who had been exposed to COVID-19, were actively infected with it, or had recovered from it provided the deeply sampled blood TCRbeta repertoires that made up the dataset. The repertoires were released in a freely available public database intended as a resource for research on the immune response to SARS-CoV-2. The samples were drawn from two sources: the first 160 participants of the ongoing ImmuneRACE study, and some 1,300 subjects contributed by 6 global collaborators. Nearly every sample came with metadata listing a de-identified subject ID, COVID-19 status, age in years and sex. Where available, HLA class I and class II types were taken from metadata supplied by the sample provider and were not determined by assay-based typing.

The study at large found these results: The amount of clinical and demographic metadata varied by source and participant and was provided uncurated.

Participants in the prospective study were enrolled through a virtual design, were aged about 18 to 90 years, and lived in approximately 25 United States geographic areas. Cohort assignment in the prospective study relied on participant-reported clinical history from a screening survey and a study questionnaire. For ImmuneRACE Cohort 3, a participant was defined as recovered based on two consecutive negative NP/OP PCR tests, clearance by a healthcare professional, or resolution of symptoms. Mobile phlebotomists in the prospective study collected whole blood, serum and a nasopharyngeal or oropharyngeal swab from every participant. Additional blood draws and questionnaires over an approximately 2-month period could optionally be provided by prospective study participants. Blood samples from the prospective study were shipped frozen or at room temperature prior to DNA extraction. Counted from cysteine to phenylalanine, this CDR3 has 15 amino acids. This entry keeps only the CDR3 DNA: 45 bases, framed from base 1. The germline V gene supplies CDR1 MNHEY and CDR2 SVGAGI. Here V drops 2 bases and J drops 4 bases, and the junction holds 3 bases not matched to any gene.

The sequence was obtained from a man between 35 and 55 years old who had recovered from COVID-19. This sequence uses TRBV6-5 and TRBJ1-3, with TRBD1 identical over 9 junction bases. The sequenced material came from PBMCs or T cells enriched from blood (not recorded which). The DNA is as follows: TGTGCCAGCAGTTACGGGACAGGGCAGGGAAACACCATATATTTT. Translation gives CASSYGTGQGNTIYF.